This TCR beta chain was profiled in a study of OX40 agonist ivuxolimab in advanced cancers. Looking at the study overall: Recorded diagnoses for dose-escalation patients were hepatocellular carcinoma, melanoma, renal cell or head and neck cancer. Whole-study results and caveats: Among the least clonally expanded were partial responders at 0.1-3.0 mg/kg. With doses of 0.1 to 3.0 mg/kg, CD4+ and CD8+ blood T cells had undergone clonal expansion by week 6. Normalized T-cell clonal expansion was also low in some nonresponders.

TCRdb keeps only in-frame clones here, not all; method: immunoSEQ multiplex PCR. The repertoire holds tens of thousands of clones, with roughly 79% as singletons. Trimming removed 0 bases from V and 0 bases from J, with 3 bases in between. In germline, CDR1 is SNHLY, CDR2 FYNNEI. The CDR3 covers 14 residues. About this clone: Its target is unknown.

The rearrangement joins TRBV2 to TRBJ1-3, with unresolved D. The receptor's source is an adult with an advanced solid tumor such as melanoma, head and neck, liver or kidney cancer. The sequencing used CD4+ or CD8+ T cells sorted from blood, collected in a trial of the OX40 agonist ivuxolimab. The DNA for the CDR3 is TGTGCCAGCAGTGAAGCGGGCTCTGGAAACACCATATATTTT. Residues: CASSEAGSGNTIYF.